These 3 T cell receptor beta chains came from one sample sequenced in a study of blood T cell repertoires in COVID-19. Method: immunoSEQ multiplex PCR; TCRdb's copy keeps in-frame clones and lacks some. The table has about 90,000 clones, approximately 80% seen once. The sequencing sample was made of peripheral blood. These receptors were collected from a man aged 70 or older with acute or convalescent COVID-19.

The chain joins TRBV28 to TRBJ1-4; 12 bases are shared with TRBD1. The germline CDR1 and CDR2 sequences are MDHEN and SYDVKM. The CDR3 sequence is 18 residues long. The ends lost 5 bases at V and 5 bases at J; junction bases unmatched: 12. CDR3 coding DNA: TGTGCCAGCAGTATCTCCGGGACAGGGGGCGTATGGAATGAAAAACTGTTTTTT. Its protein product is CASSISGTGGVWNEKLFF. The complete variable domain, with remaining parts taken from reference TRBV28 and TRBJ1-4, reads DVKVTQSSRYLVKRTGEKVFLECVQDMDHENMFWYRQDPGLGLRLIYFSYDVKMKEKGDIPEGYSVSREKKERFSLILESASTNQTSMYLCASSISGTGGVWNEKLFFGSGTQLSVL.

This clone was recorded a few times. The rearrangement uses TRBV24-1 and TRBJ2-1; 11 positions match TRBD1. This CDR3 region has 16 residues. The trim removed 4 bases at V and 6 bases at J, leaving 7 bases unmatched. Germline CDR1 KGHDR, CDR2 SFDVKD. CDR3: CATSDPPGTGGNEQFF. CDR3 DNA sequence: TGTGCCACCAGTGACCCCCCCGGGACAGGGGGCAATGAGCAGTTCTTC.

This clone appeared once. The chain has TRBV6-5 and TRBJ1-3; D possibly corresponds to TRBD1 (5 bases). CDR3 length: 15 amino acids. The germline V gene encodes CDR1 MNHEY and CDR2 SVGAGI. Between the trimmed V and J ends, which lost 5 bases and 0 bases, there was a span of 11 bases. CDR3 sequence: CASSRDFTSGNTIYF. CDR3 nucleotide sequence: TGTGCCAGCAGTAGGGACTTTACCTCTGGAAACACCATATATTTT.